This passage covers 9 T cell receptor beta chains from one sample sequenced in a study of blood T cell repertoires in COVID-19. The protocol was immunoSEQ multiplex PCR, while the TCRdb copy is restricted to in-frame clones and leaves out a portion. The sample lists around 18,000 clones; 91% were seen once. Specimen: peripheral blood. These receptors all come from a human donor in a cohort sampled during active COVID-19.

The rearrangement uses TRBV11-2 and TRBJ1-6; D ambiguous. There are 14 residues in the CDR3. Trimming cost V 1 base and J 7 bases, with 8 bases left between them. CDR1 and CDR2 (germline): SGHAT, FQNNGV. CDR3 nucleotides: TGTGCCAGCAGCTTAGTGGTGGGCAATTCACCCCTCCACTTT. It encodes CASSLVVGNSPLHF.

The gene calls are TRBV11-3 and TRBJ1-2; unclear D gene. This CDR3 comprises 11 residues. Per the germline V gene, CDR1 is SGHNT and CDR2 is YENEEA. V shed 2 bases and J shed 7 bases, with 5 bases lying between them. The CDR3 loop is CASSLRGGYTF. As DNA, the CDR3 is TGTGCCAGCAGCTTACGGGGTGGCTACACCTTC.

This clone occurred once. The chain joins TRBV10-3 to TRBJ2-2; TRBD2 matches 10 bases. The J segment lost 3 bases and the V segment lost 4 bases, leaving 5 bases of the junction unmatched. This CDR3 has 16 amino acids. Per the germline V gene, CDR1 is ENHRY and CDR2 is SYGVKD. The CDR3 bases are TGTGCCATCAGTGGGACAGCGGGAGGGTACACCGGGGAGCTGTTTTTT. It specifies CAISGTAGGYTGELFF.

The V gene is TRBV9, the J gene TRBJ2-2, with a possible D match to TRBD2 (5 bases). Germline V gene data show CDR1 as SGDLS and CDR2 as YYNGEE. There are 12 residues in the CDR3. V lost 5 bases, J lost 7 bases, and 9 bases lay in between. This chain's CDR3 is CASRTRVGELFF. The DNA of the CDR3 is TGTGCCAGCAGGACGCGGGTCGGGGAGCTGTTTTTT.

The V call is TRBV6-5, the J call TRBJ1-2, with 8 bases identical to TRBD1. The V segment lost 6 bases and the J segment 7 bases; nucleotides outside the gene matches: 7. The germline gives CDR1 MNHEY, CDR2 SVGAGI. This CDR3 is built from 13 residues. This CDR3 reads CASRSPGQAGYTF. As DNA, the CDR3 is TGTGCCAGCAGATCCCCGGGACAGGCTGGCTACACCTTC.

The chain uses TRBV10-3 and TRBJ2-1, with 10 bases lining up with TRBD2. V lost 4 bases to trimming and J lost 5 bases; unmatched junction nucleotides: 2. Looked up from germline, CDR1 is ENHRY and CDR2 is SYGVKD. The CDR3 length is 14 residues. The CDR3 reads CAISGLAGDNEQFF. The CDR3, as DNA: TGTGCCATCAGTGGGCTAGCGGGGGACAATGAGCAGTTCTTC.

The chain carries TRBV2 and TRBJ2-3; D is unresolved. Germline CDR1 and CDR2: SNHLY and FYNNEI. The length of the CDR3 is 14 residues. Deletions cut 4 bases from V and 0 bases from J, with 8 bases between. This CDR3 reads CASSGLISTDTQYF. As DNA, the CDR3 is TGTGCCAGCAGTGGGCTGATAAGCACAGATACGCAGTATTTT. The whole variable domain, filled in from reference TRBV2 and TRBJ2-3, reads EPEVTQTPSHQVTQMGQEVILRCVPISNHLYFYWYRQILGQKVEFLVSFYNNEISEKSEIFDDQFSVERPDGSNFTLKIRSTKLEDSAMYFCASSGLISTDTQYFGPGTRLTVL.

The gene calls are TRBV13 and TRBJ2-7; 10 nucleotides align to TRBD1. The CDR3 is 15 residues long. Per germline, CDR1 PRHDT and CDR2 FYEKMQ (reference sequence). The junction had 9 bases not matched to a gene; V was cut back by 2 bases and J by 8 bases. The CDR3 loop is CASSLMGQGPPKQYF. The DNA of the CDR3 is TGTGCCAGCAGCTTAATGGGACAGGGGCCCCCCAAGCAGTACTTC.

The chain links TRBV7-2 to TRBJ2-7; TRBD2 agrees at 8 bases. This CDR3 contains 11 residues. The trim removed 5 bases at V and 9 bases at J, leaving 3 bases unmatched. Germline V gives CDR1 SGHTA, CDR2 FQGNSA. CDR3 in DNA: TGTGCCAGCAGCCCCGGGGGGGGGCAGTACTTC. Its protein is CASSPGGGQYF. The entire variable domain, with the rest obtained from reference TRBV7-2 and TRBJ2-7, is as follows: GAGVSQSPSNKVTEKGKDVELRCDPISGHTALYWYRQSLGQGLEFLIYFQGNSAPDKSGLPSDRFSAERTGGSVSTLTIQRTQQEDSAVYLCASSPGGGQYFGPGTRLTVT.